The 22 T cell receptor beta chains below come from one sample, sequenced in a study of CD8+ T cells in alopecia areata. Stated treatment: oral pan-JAK inhibitor, 5-10 mg twice daily. Sequencing relied on a cDNA template that was reverse transcribed from extracted RNA. Sequencing was performed with immunoSEQ multiplex PCR; in TCRdb, only in-frame clones are kept and a portion is missing. The table records roughly 140,000 clones, roughly 82% of them present only once. This specimen consisted of CD8+ T cells sorted from blood, obtained at week 4, from a patient treated with tofacitinib. All receptors derive from a human donor with alopecia areata.

The V and J genes are TRBV29-1 and TRBJ2-7; D may be TRBD2 (5 bases). Between the trimmed V and J ends, which lost 4 bases and 4 bases, there was a span of 8 bases. Germline values: CDR1 SQVTM, CDR2 ANQGSEA. The CDR3 covers 11 residues. The CDR3 DNA is TGCAGCGTTGGAACGGGGTACGAGCAGTACTTC. Residues: CSVGTGYEQYF.

CDR3 in amino acids: CASSLPSGGQETQYF. The CDR3, as DNA: TGTGCCAGCAGCTTACCTAGCGGGGGCCAAGAGACCCAGTACTTC. The V and J genes are TRBV7-6 and TRBJ2-5; TRBD2 aligns across 10 bases. With 2 bases clipped from V and 1 base from J, the junction kept 1 base outside the gene matches. This CDR3 is 15 amino acids long. Germline V gene lookup returns CDR1 SGHVS and CDR2 FNYEAQ.

The chain combines TRBV27 with TRBJ2-7; D is perhaps TRBD2 (6 bases). From germline, CDR1 is MNHEY and CDR2 SMNVEV (reference sequence). Trimming cost V 7 bases and J 0 bases, with 13 bases left between them. This CDR3 is built from 14 residues. The CDR3 sequence: CASTPTGVSYEQYF. The DNA for the CDR3 is TGTGCCAGCACCCCTACGGGGGTCTCCTACGAGCAGTACTTC.

CDR3 bases: TGCAGCACTAAGACAGGCTCCTACGAGCAGTACTTC. Encoded protein: CSTKTGSYEQYF. The chain combines TRBV29-1 with TRBJ2-5; TRBD1 might be the D (6 bases). The better agreement between TRBJ2-7 and the DNA end casts doubt on the J call. The CDR3 length is 12 residues. Germline CDR1 is SQVTM and CDR2 is ANQGSEA.

This clone was seen a single time. This chain links TRBV6-5 with TRBJ1-2; 7 bases align to TRBD1. Germline values: CDR1 MNHEY, CDR2 SVGAGI. The CDR3 contains 14 residues. The trim removed 7 bases at V and 1 base at J, leaving 6 bases unmatched. The CDR3 nucleotides read TGTGCCAGCAACCATCAGGGGGGTAACTATGGCTACACCTTC. Protein: CASNHQGGNYGYTF.

The CDR3 here is CASSLVGGGDQPQHF. The CDR3, as DNA: TGTGCCAGCAGCTTAGTCGGGGGCGGGGATCAGCCCCAGCATTTT. This chain links TRBV7-9 with TRBJ1-5; a possible D gene is TRBD1 (6 bases). The V gene lost 1 base and the J gene lost 5 bases, with 12 bases spanning the gap. The CDR3 spans 15 residues. Germline V gene lookup returns CDR1 SEHNR and CDR2 FQNEAQ (reference sequence).

The V and J genes are TRBV4-3 and TRBJ2-7, with TRBD1 matching 10 bases. The CDR3 runs 15 residues. Trimming cost V 4 bases and J 4 bases; bases outside gene matches: 7. Germline V gene data show CDR1 as LGHNA and CDR2 as YSLEER. CDR3 in amino acids: CASSPDRGHGYEQYF. CDR3 in DNA: TGCGCCAGCAGCCCTGACAGGGGGCATGGGTACGAGCAGTACTTC.

The V call is TRBV27, the J call TRBJ1-6; the match to TRBD1 covers 7 bases. From germline, CDR1 is MNHEY and CDR2 SMNVEV (reference sequence). The CDR3 totals 15 residues. Trimming took 5 bases from V and 5 from J; bases not matched to a gene: 6. DNA of the CDR3: TGTGCCAGCAGTACAGGGACAGAGGATAATTCACCCCTCCACTTT. Translating it yields CASSTGTEDNSPLHF.

V and J are TRBV27 and TRBJ1-2; 7 bases agree with TRBD1. This CDR3 spans 12 amino acids. Germline V lookup: CDR1 MNHEY, CDR2 SMNVEV (reference sequence). The ends lost 6 bases at V and 4 bases at J; junction bases unmatched: 2. The CDR3 sequence is CASRQGGYGYTF. The CDR3 region has the DNA TGTGCCAGCAGGCAGGGGGGCTATGGCTACACCTTC.

The CDR3 spells CASRKGSGGAPDTQYF. CDR3 sequence (DNA): TGTGCCAGCCGAAAAGGGAGCGGGGGGGCCCCAGATACGCAGTATTTT. The rearrangement links TRBV27 to TRBJ2-3, with 10 bases aligning to TRBD2. CDR1 and CDR2 from the germline V gene are MNHEY and SMNVEV (reference sequence). V was pared by 8 bases and J by 4 bases, with 12 bases of the junction left unmatched. The CDR3 is made up of 16 amino acids.

The chain employs TRBV6-1 and TRBJ2-7, with 11 bases aligning to TRBD2. V gave up 3 bases and J gave up 0 bases; unmatched junction bases: 7. CDR1 and CDR2 from the germline V gene are MNHNS and SASEGT. The CDR3 runs 17 residues. CDR3 in DNA: TGTGCCAGCAGTGAGGGACTAGCGGCTCTTAGCTCCTACGAGCAGTACTTC. Amino acid sequence: CASSEGLAALSSYEQYF.

This rearrangement joins TRBV30 to TRBJ2-1, with a weak D call TRBD2 (5 bases). The germline CDR1 and CDR2 sequences are GTSNPN and SVGIG (reference sequence). CDR3 length: 14 amino acids. Between the trimmed V and J ends, which lost 2 bases and 3 bases, there was a span of 11 bases. CDR3 DNA sequence: TGTGCCTGGAGTACCGGACGGGGCTACAATGAGCAGTTCTTC. It is translated as CAWSTGRGYNEQFF.

This rearrangement joins TRBV19 to TRBJ2-5; no definite D call. Trimming stripped 3 bases from V and 5 bases from J, with 10 bases between. CDR1 is LNHDA, CDR2 SQIVND, per germline (reference sequence). CDR3 size: 13 residues. The DNA of the CDR3 is TGTGCCAGTAGTATCTCTCTGGAGGAGACCCAGTACTTC. Protein product: CASSISLEETQYF.

The J gene is TRBJ2-5, the V gene TRBV7-2; 8 nucleotides align to TRBD2. This CDR3 has 15 amino acids. The V gene's germline CDR1 is SGHTA and CDR2 FQGNSA. The V gene end was trimmed by 5 bases and the J gene end by 4 bases; junction bases not matched to a gene: 9. For the CDR3, the DNA is TGTGCCAGCAGCGGTTCCGGGGGGGCCATAGAGACCCAGTACTTC. It yields the protein CASSGSGGAIETQYF.

This rearrangement joins TRBV7-8 to TRBJ2-7, with 8 bases lining up with TRBD1. J was trimmed by 2 bases and V by 6 bases; bases with no gene match: 3. CDR3 size: 13 residues. The germline V gene has CDR1 SGHVS and CDR2 FQNEAQ. CDR3 sequence reads: CASRTGVAYEQYF. The CDR3 nucleotides read TGTGCCAGCAGGACAGGGGTCGCCTACGAGCAGTACTTC.

Concerning this clone itself: An end of the junction differs from the germline gene, which may be a read error. V usage is TRBV13 and J usage is TRBJ2-1; D gene ambiguous. The CDR3 is 12 amino acids. The V gene's germline CDR1 is PRHDT and CDR2 FYEKMQ (reference sequence). The CDR3: CASSFSNNEQFF. For the CDR3, the DNA is TGTGCCAGCAGCTTCTCCAACAATGAGCAGTTCTTC. Supplemented by reference TRBV13 and TRBJ2-1, the full variable domain reads AAGVIQSPRHLIKEKRETATLKCYPIPRHDTVYWYQQGPGQDPQFLISFYEKMQSDKGSIPDRFSAQQFSDYHSELNMSSLELGDSALYFCASSFSNNEQFFGPGTRLTVL.

On this clone: The same CDR3 is also encoded by other DNA sequences in this sample. The chain recombines TRBV15 with TRBJ2-4, with D possibly TRBD1 on 6 matching bases. The V and J ends lost 1 base and 2 bases respectively, with 12 bases between them. This CDR3 comprises 16 residues. Germline V gene sequence: CDR1 LNHNV, CDR2 YYDKDF (reference sequence). The CDR3 nucleotides are TGTGCCACCAGCAGAGCGTCCAGGGGAACCAAAAACATTCAGTACTTC. Its translation is CATSRASRGTKNIQYF.

The V call is TRBV7-8, the J call TRBJ1-1; TRBD1 matches 7 bases. Trimming removed 4 bases from V and 8 bases from J; junction bases left unmatched: 7. CDR3 size: 13 residues. CDR1 and CDR2 (germline): SGHVS, FQNEAQ. CDR3 DNA sequence: TGTGCCAGCAGCTCCAGACAGGGTGGCGAAGCTTTCTTT. It is translated as CASSSRQGGEAFF.

The J gene is TRBJ2-7, the V gene TRBV27; D is perhaps TRBD2 (6 bases). Trimming took 3 bases from V and 3 from J, leaving 9 bases between them. The length of the CDR3 is 13 residues. Germline V gives CDR1 MNHEY, CDR2 SMNVEV (reference sequence). The CDR3 here is CASSLRGNYEQYF. The CDR3 nucleotides are TGTGCCAGCAGTTTGCGGGGCAACTACGAGCAGTACTTC.

The V and J genes are TRBV29-1 and TRBJ2-1; tentatively, D is TRBD1 (5 bases). Germline V gene lookup returns CDR1 SQVTM and CDR2 ANQGSEA. Between the trimmed V and J ends, which lost 8 bases and 0 bases, there was a span of 14 bases. The CDR3 length is 14 residues. Written as DNA, the CDR3 is TGCAGCATTATAGGACAAAGCTCCTACAATGAGCAGTTCTTC. It is translated as CSIIGQSSYNEQFF.

The chain recombines TRBV7-9 with TRBJ2-5; 8 bases are a match to TRBD1. The V segment lost 1 base and the J segment 13 bases; nucleotides outside the gene matches: 5. The CDR3 has 12 amino acids. CDR1 is SEHNR and CDR2 is FQNEAQ in the germline V gene (reference sequence). The CDR3 loop reads CASSLVPDRVYF. The CDR3 DNA reads as TGTGCCAGCAGCTTAGTCCCGGACAGGGTGTACTTC.

The genes are TRBV5-1 and TRBJ2-5, with a possible D match to TRBD1 (6 bases). Trimming removed 2 bases from V and 4 bases from J, with 12 bases in between. Germline CDR1 and CDR2: SGHRS and YFSETQ. The CDR3 sequence is 14 residues long. This CDR3 is CASSFQGLGETQYF. CDR3 sequence (DNA): TGCGCCAGCAGCTTCCAGGGGCTAGGAGAGACCCAGTACTTC.